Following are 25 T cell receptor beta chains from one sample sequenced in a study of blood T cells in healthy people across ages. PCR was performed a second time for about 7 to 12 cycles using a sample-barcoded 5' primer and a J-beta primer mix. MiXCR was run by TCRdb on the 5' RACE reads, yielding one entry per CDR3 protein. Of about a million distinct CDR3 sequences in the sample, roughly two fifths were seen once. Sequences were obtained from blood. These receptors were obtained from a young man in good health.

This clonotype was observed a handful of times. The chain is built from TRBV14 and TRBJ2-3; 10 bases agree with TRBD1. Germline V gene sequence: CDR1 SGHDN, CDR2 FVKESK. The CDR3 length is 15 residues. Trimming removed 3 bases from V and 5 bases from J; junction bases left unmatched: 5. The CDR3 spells CASSQVDRGIDTQYF. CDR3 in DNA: TGTGCCAGCAGCCAGGTGGACAGGGGGATAGATACGCAGTATTTT.

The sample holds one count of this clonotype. The CDR3 here is CSTETPGATNEKLFF. CDR3 DNA sequence: TGCAGTACTGAAACCCCTGGTGCAACTAATGAAAAACTGTTTTTT. The chain links TRBV20-1 to TRBJ1-4; D unclear. CDR1 and CDR2 from the germline V gene are DFQATT and SNEGSKA (reference sequence). CDR3 length: 15 residues. V lost 8 bases and J lost 0, with 16 bases in between.

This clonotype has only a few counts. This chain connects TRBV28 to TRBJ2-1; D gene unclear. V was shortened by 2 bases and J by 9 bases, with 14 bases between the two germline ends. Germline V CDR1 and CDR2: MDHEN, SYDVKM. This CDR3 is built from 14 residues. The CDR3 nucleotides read TGTGCCAGCAGTTTAAGGGCAGGCTCGATTGAGCAGTTCTTC. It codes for CASSLRAGSIEQFF. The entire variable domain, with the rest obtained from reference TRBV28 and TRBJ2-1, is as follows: DVKVTQSSRYLVKRTGEKVFLECVQDMDHENMFWYRQDPGLGLRLIYFSYDVKMKEKGDIPEGYSVSREKKERFSLILESASTNQTSMYLCASSLRAGSIEQFFGPGTRLTVL.

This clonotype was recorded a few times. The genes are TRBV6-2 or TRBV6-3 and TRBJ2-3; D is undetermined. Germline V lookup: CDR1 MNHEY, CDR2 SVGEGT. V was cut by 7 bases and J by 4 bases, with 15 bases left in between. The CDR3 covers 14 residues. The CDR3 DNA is TGTGCCAGCACCTCCTGGGTCTCTCCAGATACGCAGTATTTT. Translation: CASTSWVSPDTQYF.

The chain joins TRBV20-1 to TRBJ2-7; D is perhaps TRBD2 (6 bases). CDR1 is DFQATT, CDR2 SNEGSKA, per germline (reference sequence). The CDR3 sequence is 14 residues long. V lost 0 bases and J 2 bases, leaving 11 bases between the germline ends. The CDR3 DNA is TGCAGTGCTAGAGATGTGGAGGGGCCCTACGAGCAGTACTTC. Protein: CSARDVEGPYEQYF.

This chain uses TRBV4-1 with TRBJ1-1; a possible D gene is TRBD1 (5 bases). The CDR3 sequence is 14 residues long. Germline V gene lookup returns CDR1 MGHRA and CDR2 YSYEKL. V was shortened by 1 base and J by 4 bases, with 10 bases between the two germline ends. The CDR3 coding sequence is TGCGCCAGCAGCCAAGTAGGTGGGACCACTGAAGCTTTCTTT. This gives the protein CASSQVGGTTEAFF.

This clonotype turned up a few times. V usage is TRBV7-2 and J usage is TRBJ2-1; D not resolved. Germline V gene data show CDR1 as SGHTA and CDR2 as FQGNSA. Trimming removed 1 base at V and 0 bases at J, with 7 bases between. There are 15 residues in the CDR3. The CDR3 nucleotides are TGTGCCAGCAGCTTAGACGTTAGCTCCTACAATGAGCAGTTCTTC. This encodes CASSLDVSSYNEQFF.

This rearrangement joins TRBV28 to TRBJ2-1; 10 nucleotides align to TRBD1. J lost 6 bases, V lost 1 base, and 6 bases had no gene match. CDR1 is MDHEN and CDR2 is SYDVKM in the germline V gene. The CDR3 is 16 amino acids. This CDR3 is CASSLLAGQGFNEQFF. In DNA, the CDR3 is TGTGCCAGCAGTTTATTGGCGGGACAGGGGTTCAATGAGCAGTTCTTC.

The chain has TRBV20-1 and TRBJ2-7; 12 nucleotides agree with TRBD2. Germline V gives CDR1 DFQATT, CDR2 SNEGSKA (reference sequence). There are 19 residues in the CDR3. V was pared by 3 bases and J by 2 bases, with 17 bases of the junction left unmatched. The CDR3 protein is CSARDGTTSGGRNPYEQYF. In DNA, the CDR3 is TGCAGTGCTAGGGATGGGACTACTAGCGGGGGGCGTAATCCCTACGAGCAGTACTTC.

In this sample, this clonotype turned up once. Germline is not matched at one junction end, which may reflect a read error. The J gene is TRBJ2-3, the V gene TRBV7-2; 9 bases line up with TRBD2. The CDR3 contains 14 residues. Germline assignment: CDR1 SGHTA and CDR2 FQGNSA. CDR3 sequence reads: CASSLSSGDDTRYF. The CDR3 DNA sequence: TGTGCCAGCAGCTTATCTAGCGGGGATGATACGCGGTATTTT. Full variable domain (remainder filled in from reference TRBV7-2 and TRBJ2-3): GAGVSQSPSNKVTEKGKDVELRCDPISGHTALYWYRQSLGQGLEFLIYFQGNSAPDKSGLPSDRFSAERTGGSVSTLTIQRTQQEDSAVYLCASSLSSGDDTRYFGPGTRLTVL.

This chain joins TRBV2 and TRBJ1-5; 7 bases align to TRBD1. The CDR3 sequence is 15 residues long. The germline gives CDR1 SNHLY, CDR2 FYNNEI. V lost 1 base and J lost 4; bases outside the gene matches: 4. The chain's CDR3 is CASSEGWTGNQPQHF. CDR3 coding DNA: TGTGCCAGCAGTGAAGGGTGGACAGGAAATCAGCCCCAGCATTTT.

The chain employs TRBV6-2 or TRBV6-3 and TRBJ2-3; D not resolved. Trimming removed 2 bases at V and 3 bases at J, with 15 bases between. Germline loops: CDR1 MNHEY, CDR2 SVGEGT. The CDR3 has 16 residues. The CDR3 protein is CASSYDDTAATDTQYF. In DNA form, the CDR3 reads TGTGCCAGCAGTTACGATGACACCGCCGCGACAGATACGCAGTATTTT.

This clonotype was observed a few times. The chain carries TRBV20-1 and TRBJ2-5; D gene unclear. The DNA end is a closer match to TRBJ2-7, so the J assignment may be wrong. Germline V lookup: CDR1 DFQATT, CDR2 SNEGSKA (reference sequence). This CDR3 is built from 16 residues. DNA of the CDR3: TGCAGTGCTAGAGCCCACGGCCTAGGCCGAATAGGCGAGCAGTACTTC. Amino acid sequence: CSARAHGLGRIGEQYF.

CDR3 region: CASSYRDDGGELFF. The DNA of the CDR3 is TGTGCCAGCAGTTACAGGGATGATGGCGGGGAGCTGTTTTTT. This chain links TRBV12-3 or TRBV12-4 with TRBJ2-2; possible D gene TRBD1, 6 bases. V was pared by 4 bases and J by 7 bases, with 13 bases between. The CDR3 loop spans 14 amino acids.

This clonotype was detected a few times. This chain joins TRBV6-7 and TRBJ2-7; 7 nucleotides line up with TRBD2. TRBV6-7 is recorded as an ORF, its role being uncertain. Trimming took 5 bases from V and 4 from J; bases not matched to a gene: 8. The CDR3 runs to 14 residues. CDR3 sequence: CASSMGGGSYEQYF. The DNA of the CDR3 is TGTGCCAGCAGTATGGGGGGGGGATCATACGAGCAGTACTTC.

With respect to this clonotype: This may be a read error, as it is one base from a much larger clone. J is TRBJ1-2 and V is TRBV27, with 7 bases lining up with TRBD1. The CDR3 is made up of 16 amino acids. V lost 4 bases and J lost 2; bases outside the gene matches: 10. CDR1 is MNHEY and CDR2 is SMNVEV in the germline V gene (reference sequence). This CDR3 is CASSSEETQGNYGYTF. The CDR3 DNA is TGTGCCAGCAGTTCCGAGGAGACACAGGGGAACTATGGCTACACCTTC.

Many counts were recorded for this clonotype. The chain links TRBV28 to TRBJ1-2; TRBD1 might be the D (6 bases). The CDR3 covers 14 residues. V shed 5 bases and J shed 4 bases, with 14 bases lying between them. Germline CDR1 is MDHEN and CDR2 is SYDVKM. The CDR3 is CASSLEGGGYGYTF. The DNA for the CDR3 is TGTGCCAGCAGTCTCGAAGGGGGTGGCTATGGCTACACCTTC.

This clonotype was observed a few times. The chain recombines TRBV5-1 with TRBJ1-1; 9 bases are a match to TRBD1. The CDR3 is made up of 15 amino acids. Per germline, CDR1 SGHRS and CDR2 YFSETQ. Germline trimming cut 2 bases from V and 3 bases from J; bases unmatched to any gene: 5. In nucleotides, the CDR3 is TGCGCCAGCAGCTTCTTAACAGGGGGCGACACTGAAGCTTTCTTT. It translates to CASSFLTGGDTEAFF.

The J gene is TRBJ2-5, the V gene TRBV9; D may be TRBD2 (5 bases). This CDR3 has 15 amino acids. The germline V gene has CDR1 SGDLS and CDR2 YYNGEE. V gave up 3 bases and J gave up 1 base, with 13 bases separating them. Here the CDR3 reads CASSASGNFQETQYF. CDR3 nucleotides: TGTGCCAGCAGCGCCTCCGGGAATTTCCAAGAGACCCAGTACTTC.

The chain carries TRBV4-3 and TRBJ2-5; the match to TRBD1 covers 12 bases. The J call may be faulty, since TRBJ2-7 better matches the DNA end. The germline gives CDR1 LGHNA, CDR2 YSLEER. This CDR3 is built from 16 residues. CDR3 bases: TGCGCCAGCAGCCCTGGGACAGGGGGCATTTCCTACGAGCAGTACTTC. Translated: CASSPGTGGISYEQYF.

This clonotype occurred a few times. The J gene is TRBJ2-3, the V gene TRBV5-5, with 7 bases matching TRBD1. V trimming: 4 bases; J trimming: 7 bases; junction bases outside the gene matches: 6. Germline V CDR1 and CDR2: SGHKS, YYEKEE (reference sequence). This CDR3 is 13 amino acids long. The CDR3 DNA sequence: TGTGCCAGCAGCGGGGGACAGAGAAATACGCAGTATTTT. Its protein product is CASSGGQRNTQYF.

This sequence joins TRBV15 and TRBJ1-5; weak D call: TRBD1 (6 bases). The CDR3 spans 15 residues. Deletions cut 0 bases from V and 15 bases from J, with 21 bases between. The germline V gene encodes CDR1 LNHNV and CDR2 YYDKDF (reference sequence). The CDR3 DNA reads TGTGCCACCAGCAGAGAAATCTCAAGCCAGGGGTGGTTGCATTTT. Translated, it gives CATSREISSQGWLHF.

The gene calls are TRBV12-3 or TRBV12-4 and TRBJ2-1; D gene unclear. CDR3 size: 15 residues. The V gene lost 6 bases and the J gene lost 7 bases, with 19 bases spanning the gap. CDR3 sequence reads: CASSRVEQVGNEQFF. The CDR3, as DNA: TGTGCCAGCAGCCGAGTTGAGCAGGTCGGGAATGAGCAGTTCTTC.

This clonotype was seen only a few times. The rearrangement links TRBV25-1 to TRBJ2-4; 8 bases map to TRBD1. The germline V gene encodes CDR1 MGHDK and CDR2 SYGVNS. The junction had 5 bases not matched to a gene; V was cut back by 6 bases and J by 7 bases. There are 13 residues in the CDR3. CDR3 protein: CASRDRVKNIQYF. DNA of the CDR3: TGTGCCAGCAGGGACAGGGTTAAGAACATTCAGTACTTC. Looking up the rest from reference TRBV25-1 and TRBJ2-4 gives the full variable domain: EADIYQTPRYLVIGTGKKITLECSQTMGHDKMYWYQQDPGMELHLIHYSYGVNSTEKGDLSSESTVSRIRTEHFPLTLESARPSHTSQYLCASRDRVKNIQYFGAGTRLSVL.

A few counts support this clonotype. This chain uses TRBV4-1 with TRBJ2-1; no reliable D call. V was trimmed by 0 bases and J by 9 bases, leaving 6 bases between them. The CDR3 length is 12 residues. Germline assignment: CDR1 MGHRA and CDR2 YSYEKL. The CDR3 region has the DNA TGCGCCAGCAGCCAAGATGCGTCTGAGCAGTTCTTC. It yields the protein CASSQDASEQFF.